The 14 T cell receptor beta chains in this list originate from one sample, sequenced in a study of beta chain features in type 1 diabetes. The investigators reverse transcribed all of the isolated RNA, so they sequenced expressed TCRB transcripts. Clones were read by immunoSEQ multiplex PCR, and TCRdb kept only the in-frame ones, dropping some. The sample has just over 600,000 clones; around a sixth are singletons. Sequencing was done on a sample of naive CD4+ T cells from blood. The receptor source for this set is a man younger than 35 in good health.

V usage is TRBV28 and J usage is TRBJ2-1; D possibly corresponds to TRBD2 (5 bases). Germline lookup yields CDR1 MDHEN and CDR2 SYDVKM. Trimming cost V 3 bases and J 5 bases, with 14 bases left between them. The CDR3 has 15 amino acids. CDR3 residues: CASSFRLARNNEQFF. The DNA for the CDR3 is TGTGCCAGCAGTTTCCGTCTAGCCCGTAACAATGAGCAGTTCTTC. Based on the CDR3 plus reference TRBV28 and TRBJ2-1, the full variable domain is DVKVTQSSRYLVKRTGEKVFLECVQDMDHENMFWYRQDPGLGLRLIYFSYDVKMKEKGDIPEGYSVSREKKERFSLILESASTNQTSMYLCASSFRLARNNEQFFGPGTRLTVL.

V usage is TRBV9 and J usage is TRBJ2-2; the D gene is possibly TRBD2 (5 bases). Trimming cost V 0 bases and J 6 bases, with 12 bases left between them. The CDR3 has 15 residues. Germline CDR1 SGDLS, CDR2 YYNGEE. The CDR3 region has the DNA TGTGCCAGCAGCGTAGCTCCGGGGAATGCCGGGGAGCTGTTTTTT. This encodes CASSVAPGNAGELFF. Full variable domain (missing parts from reference TRBV9 and TRBJ2-2): DSGVTQTPKHLITATGQRVTLRCSPRSGDLSVYWYQQSLDQGLQFLIQYYNGEERAKGNILERFSAQQFPDLHSELNLSSLELGDSALYFCASSVAPGNAGELFFGEGSRLTVL.

In its sample, this clone was seen a few times. The J gene is TRBJ1-3, the V gene TRBV11-2; 10 bases agree with TRBD1. V was clipped by 5 bases and J by 7 bases; unmatched bases: 8. Germline-derived CDR1 and CDR2 are SGHAT and FQNNGV. There are 15 residues in the CDR3. The DNA of the CDR3 is TGTGCCAGCAGCCCCGGGACAGGGGAGTGGAACACCATATATTTT. It translates to CASSPGTGEWNTIYF.

This clone was counted between two and nine times. This rearrangement joins TRBV28 to TRBJ2-1, with D perhaps TRBD1 or TRBD2 (5 bases each). This CDR3 comprises 18 residues. Trimming removed 3 bases at V and 5 bases at J, with 23 bases between. Germline CDR1 is MDHEN and CDR2 is SYDVKM. The CDR3 here is CASSFLLVGVASDNEQFF. The CDR3, as DNA: TGTGCCAGCAGTTTTTTGCTCGTAGGGGTAGCGAGTGACAATGAGCAGTTCTTC.

A few counts support this clone. The chain links TRBV6-5 to TRBJ1-5; D is unresolved. Trimming took off 6 bases at V and 1 base at J, with 10 bases between the two ends. The CDR3 extends over 14 amino acids. CDR1 and CDR2 from the germline V gene are MNHEY and SVGAGI. The CDR3 sequence is CASSLDTSNQPQHF. In nucleotides, the CDR3 is TGTGCCAGCAGCCTTGACACAAGCAATCAGCCCCAGCATTTT.

This clone was observed a handful of times. The rearrangement links TRBV6-5 to TRBJ2-7; possible D gene TRBD2, 6 bases. Trimming removed 6 bases from V and 3 bases from J, with 15 bases in between. Germline V CDR1 and CDR2: MNHEY, SVGAGI. The CDR3 has 14 residues. The CDR3 DNA follows: TGTGCCAGCAGCCCACGGGGGTCGGACTACGAGCAGTACTTC. This encodes CASSPRGSDYEQYF.

This clone has just a few counts. CDR3 coding DNA: TGTGCCATCAGTACGGTCTCCTACGAGCAGTACTTC. This translates into CAISTVSYEQYF. The J gene is TRBJ2-7, the V gene TRBV10-3; D call uncertain. Per germline, CDR1 ENHRY and CDR2 SYGVKD. Trimming cost V 5 bases and J 0 bases, with 5 bases left between them. This CDR3 has 12 amino acids.

This clone was picked up a small number of times. V is TRBV28 and J is TRBJ2-7; 7 nucleotides match TRBD1. CDR1 and CDR2 from the germline V gene are MDHEN and SYDVKM. The CDR3 length is 13 residues. V dropped 8 bases and J dropped 3; count of bases not matched to a gene: 7. The CDR3 nucleotides read TGTGCCAGCCGAGACCACAGGGGCTACGAGCAGTACTTC. This sequence encodes CASRDHRGYEQYF.

This clone appeared a few times. The chain joins TRBV11-2 to TRBJ2-3, with D possibly matching TRBD1 (6 bases). The V end was cut by 0 bases, the J end by 4 bases, with 11 bases between. Germline V gives CDR1 SGHAT, CDR2 FQNNGV. CDR3 length: 15 amino acids. Here the CDR3 DNA reads TGTGCCAGCAGCTTAGACCCCTGGGGGCCAGATACGCAGTATTTT. As protein: CASSLDPWGPDTQYF.

This clone was recorded a few times. This chain links TRBV7-2 with TRBJ2-5; no clear D. V lost 5 bases, J lost 1 base, and 8 bases lay in between. The CDR3 runs 13 residues. In germline, CDR1 is SGHTA, CDR2 FQGNSA. The CDR3 nucleotides are TGTGCCAGCAGCCCGCACCTCCAAGAGACCCAGTACTTC. Protein product: CASSPHLQETQYF.

The sample holds a few counts of this clone. This chain uses TRBV15 with TRBJ2-5; tentatively, D is TRBD1 (6 bases). Trimming stripped 5 bases from V and 3 bases from J, with 13 bases between. This CDR3 is built from 14 residues. Germline loops: CDR1 LNHNV, CDR2 YYDKDF (reference sequence). The chain's CDR3 is CATSLPYREETQYF. DNA for the CDR3: TGTGCCACCAGCCTCCCCTACAGGGAAGAGACCCAGTACTTC.

V usage is TRBV5-1 and J usage is TRBJ2-3, with D possibly matching TRBD2 (6 bases). This CDR3 spans 15 amino acids. CDR1 is SGHRS and CDR2 is YFSETQ in the germline V gene. Trimming took 0 bases from V and 5 from J, leaving 13 bases between them. The CDR3 loop reads CASSLVRGAEDTQYF. The CDR3 nucleotides read TGCGCCAGCAGCTTGGTGCGGGGCGCGGAAGATACGCAGTATTTT.

The chain combines TRBV19 with TRBJ1-1; TRBD1 might be the D (5 bases). The CDR3 contains 15 residues. Germline V gives CDR1 LNHDA, CDR2 SQIVND (reference sequence). The V end lost 1 base, the J end lost 2 bases, and 11 bases lay between the germline ends. The DNA of the CDR3 is TGTGCCAGTAGTATAGGGGGGGAAGTTAACACTGAAGCTTTCTTT. Amino acids: CASSIGGEVNTEAFF.

This clone has just a few counts. The chain has TRBV27 and TRBJ2-4; 11 nucleotides align to TRBD1. V shed 6 bases, J shed 1 base, and the junction held 11 bases outside the gene matches. Germline V lookup: CDR1 MNHEY, CDR2 SMNVEV (reference sequence). The CDR3 runs to 18 residues. CDR3 protein: CASRSLRTGGAAKNIQYF. The CDR3, as DNA: TGTGCCAGCAGATCTTTAAGGACAGGGGGCGCTGCCAAAAACATTCAGTACTTC.